The present entry profiles one T cell receptor beta chain with its context. The antigen remains unidentified. Treatment reported: approximately nine-day PBMC culture with coronavirus spike peptide pools or control peptides (ViraFEST assay). Pre-COVID-19 pandemic sampling (2011-2018) yielded the unexposed donor's CD4+ T cells. The data were obtained in a study of vaccination and CD4 T cells after COVID-19. Study details: Samples were taken after vaccination, a median of roughly 70 days after dose two, with a range of 14 to 241. Overlapping SARS-CoV-2, HCoV-NL63, HCoV-OC43 and HCoV-229E spike peptides stimulated the cells.

Findings and caveats of the study: Median reactive clonotypes, those recognizing SARS-CoV-2, rose from approximately 23 to 38, not significantly.

Sequenced with the Oncomine TCR Beta short-read assay was DNA taken from cultured CD4+ T cells. Each CDR3 protein gets one entry after TCRdb re-called the PCR reads with MiXCR. Counted here are about 6,900 distinct CDR3 sequences, about 55% occurring once; the ten biggest clones make up under 40%. The CDR3 contains 15 residues. V lost 6 bases, J lost 4 bases, and 16 bases lay in between. The germline V gene has CDR1 MNHNS and CDR2 SASEGT. The sequenced sample was CD4+ T cells from blood, cultured in vitro. V gene TRBV6-1 combines with J gene TRBJ1-3; D may be TRBD1 (5 bases). This clonotype was sampled from a human donor in good health. The CDR3 region is CASSDGTAGGNTIYF. CDR3 nucleotides: TGTGCCAGCAGCGATGGGACCGCAGGGGGAAACACCATATATTTT.